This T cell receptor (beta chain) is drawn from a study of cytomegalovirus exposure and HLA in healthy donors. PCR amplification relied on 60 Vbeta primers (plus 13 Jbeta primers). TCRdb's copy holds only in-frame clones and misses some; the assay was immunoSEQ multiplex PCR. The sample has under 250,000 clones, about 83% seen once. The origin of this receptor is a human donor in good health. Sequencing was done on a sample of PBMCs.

The DNA for the CDR3 is TGTGCCAGCAGTGAACTTGGACAGGGATGGAACAATGAGCAGTTCTTC. Amino acid sequence: CASSELGQGWNNEQFF. The chain combines TRBV6-1 with TRBJ2-1; 8 nucleotides agree with TRBD1. The CDR3 spans 16 residues. Germline V CDR1 and CDR2: MNHNS, SASEGT. V lost 2 bases and J lost 5; bases outside the gene matches: 8.